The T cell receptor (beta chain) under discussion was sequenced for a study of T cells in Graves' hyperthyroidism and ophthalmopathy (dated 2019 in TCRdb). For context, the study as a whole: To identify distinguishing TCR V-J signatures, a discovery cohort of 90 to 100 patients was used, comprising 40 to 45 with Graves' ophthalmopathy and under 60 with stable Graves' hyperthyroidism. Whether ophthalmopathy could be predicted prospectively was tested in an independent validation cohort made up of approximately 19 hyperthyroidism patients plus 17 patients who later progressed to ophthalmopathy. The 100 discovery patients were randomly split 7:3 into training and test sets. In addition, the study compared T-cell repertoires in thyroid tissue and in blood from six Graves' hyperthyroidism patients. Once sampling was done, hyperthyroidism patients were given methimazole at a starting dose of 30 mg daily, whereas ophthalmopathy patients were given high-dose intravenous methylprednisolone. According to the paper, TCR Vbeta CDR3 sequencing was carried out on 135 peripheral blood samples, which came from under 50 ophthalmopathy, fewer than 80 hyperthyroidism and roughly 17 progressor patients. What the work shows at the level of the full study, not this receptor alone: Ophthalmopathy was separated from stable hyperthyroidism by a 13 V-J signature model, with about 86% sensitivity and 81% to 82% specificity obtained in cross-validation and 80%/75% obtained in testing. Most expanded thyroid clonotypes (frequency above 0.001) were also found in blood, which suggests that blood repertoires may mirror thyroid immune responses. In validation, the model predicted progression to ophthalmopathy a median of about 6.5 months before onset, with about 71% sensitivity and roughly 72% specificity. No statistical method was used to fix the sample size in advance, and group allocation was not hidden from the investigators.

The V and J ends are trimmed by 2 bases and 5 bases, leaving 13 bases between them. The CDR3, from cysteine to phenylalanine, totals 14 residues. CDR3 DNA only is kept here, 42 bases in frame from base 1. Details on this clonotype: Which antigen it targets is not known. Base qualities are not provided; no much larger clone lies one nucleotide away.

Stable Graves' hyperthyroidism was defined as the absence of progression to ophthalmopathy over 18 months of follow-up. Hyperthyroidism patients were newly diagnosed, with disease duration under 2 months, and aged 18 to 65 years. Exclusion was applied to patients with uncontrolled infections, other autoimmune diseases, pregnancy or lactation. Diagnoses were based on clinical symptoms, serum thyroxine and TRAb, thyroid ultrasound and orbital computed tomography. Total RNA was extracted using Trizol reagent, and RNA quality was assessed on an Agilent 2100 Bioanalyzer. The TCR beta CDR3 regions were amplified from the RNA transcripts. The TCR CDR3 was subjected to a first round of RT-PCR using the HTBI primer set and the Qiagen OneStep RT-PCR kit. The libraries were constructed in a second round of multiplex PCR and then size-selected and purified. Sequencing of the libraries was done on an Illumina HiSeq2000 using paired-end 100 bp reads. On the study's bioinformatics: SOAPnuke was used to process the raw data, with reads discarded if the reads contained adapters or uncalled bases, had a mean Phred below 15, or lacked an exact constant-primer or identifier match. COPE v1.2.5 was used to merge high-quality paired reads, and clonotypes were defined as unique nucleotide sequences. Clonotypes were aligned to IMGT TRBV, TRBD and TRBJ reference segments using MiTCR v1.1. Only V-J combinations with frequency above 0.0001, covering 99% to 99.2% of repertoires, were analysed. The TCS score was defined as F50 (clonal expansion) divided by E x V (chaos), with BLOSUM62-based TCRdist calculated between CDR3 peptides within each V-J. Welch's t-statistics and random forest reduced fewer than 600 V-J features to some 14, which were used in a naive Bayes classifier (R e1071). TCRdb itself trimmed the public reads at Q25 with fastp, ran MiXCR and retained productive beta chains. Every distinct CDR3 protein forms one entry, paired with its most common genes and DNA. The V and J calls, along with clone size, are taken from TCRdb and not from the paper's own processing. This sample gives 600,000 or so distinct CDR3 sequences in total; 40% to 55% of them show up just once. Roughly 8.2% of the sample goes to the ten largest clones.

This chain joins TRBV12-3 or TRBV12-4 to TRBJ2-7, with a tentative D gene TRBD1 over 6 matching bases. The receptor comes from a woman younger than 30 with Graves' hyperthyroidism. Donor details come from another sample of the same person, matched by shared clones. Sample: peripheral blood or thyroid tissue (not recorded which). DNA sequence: TGTGCCAGCAGTTTACGTCAGGGGAGTCACGAGCAGTACTTC. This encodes CASSLRQGSHEQYF.